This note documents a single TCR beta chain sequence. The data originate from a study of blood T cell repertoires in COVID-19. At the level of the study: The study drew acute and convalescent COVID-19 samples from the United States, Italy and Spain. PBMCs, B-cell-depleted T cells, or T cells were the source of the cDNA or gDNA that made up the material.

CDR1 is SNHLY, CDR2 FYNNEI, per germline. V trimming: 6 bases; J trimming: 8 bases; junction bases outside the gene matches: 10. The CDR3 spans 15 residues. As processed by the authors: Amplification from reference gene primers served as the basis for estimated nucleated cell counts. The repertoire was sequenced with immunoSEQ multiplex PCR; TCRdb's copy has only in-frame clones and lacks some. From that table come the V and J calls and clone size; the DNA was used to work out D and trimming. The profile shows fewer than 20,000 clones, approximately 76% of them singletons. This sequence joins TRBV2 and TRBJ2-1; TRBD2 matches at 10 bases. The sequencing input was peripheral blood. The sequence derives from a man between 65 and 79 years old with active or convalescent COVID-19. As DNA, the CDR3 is TGTGCCAGCAGGGCCTGGAGCGGGAGGGTGGATGAGCAGTTCTTC. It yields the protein CASRAWSGRVDEQFF. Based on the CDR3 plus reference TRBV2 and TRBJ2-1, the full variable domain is EPEVTQTPSHQVTQMGQEVILRCVPISNHLYFYWYRQILGQKVEFLVSFYNNEISEKSEIFDDQFSVERPDGSNFTLKIRSTKLEDSAMYFCASRAWSGRVDEQFFGPGTRLTVL.